This passage covers 29 T cell receptor beta chains from one sample sequenced in a study of OX40 agonist ivuxolimab in advanced cancers. The table came from immunoSEQ multiplex PCR; TCRdb's copy has only in-frame clones and leaves some out. The sample has over 80,000 clones; about 93% are singletons. The sequences come from CD4+ or CD8+ T cells sorted from blood, collected in a trial of the OX40 agonist ivuxolimab. The receptor set was obtained from an adult with an advanced solid tumor such as melanoma, head and neck, liver or kidney cancer.

The V gene is TRBV29-1, the J gene TRBJ1-5; 7 bases line up with TRBD1. The CDR3 contains 13 residues. Germline V gives CDR1 SQVTM, CDR2 ANQGSEA. The V and J ends lost 5 bases and 6 bases, in that order; junction bases with no gene match: 7. DNA of the CDR3: TGCAGCGTTCGCACAGGGGAAAGTCAGCCCCAGCATTTT. Amino acid sequence: CSVRTGESQPQHF. The full variable domain, completed using reference TRBV29-1 and TRBJ1-5, is SAVISQKPSRDICQRGTSLTIQCQVDSQVTMMFWYRQQPGQSLTLIATANQGSEATYESGFVIDKFPISRPNLTFSTLTVSNMSPEDSSIYLCSVRTGESQPQHFGDGTRLSIL.

In this sample, this clone turned up a few times. The gene calls are TRBV5-1 and TRBJ1-1, with D unclear. The CDR3 totals 13 residues. CDR1 is SGHRS and CDR2 is YFSETQ in the germline V gene. The ends were cut back, 5 bases at V and 0 bases at J, with 8 bases in the middle. Written as DNA, the CDR3 is TGCGCCAGCAGGGTGGAGATGAACACTGAAGCTTTCTTT. Residues: CASRVEMNTEAFF.

The J gene is TRBJ2-7, the V gene TRBV6-6, with 10 bases lining up with TRBD2. CDR3 length: 15 amino acids. CDR1 is MNHNY, CDR2 SVGAGI, per germline (reference sequence). V trimming: 0 bases; J trimming: 2 bases; junction bases outside the gene matches: 1. For the CDR3, the DNA is TGTGCCAGCAGTTACTCTACTAGCGGGACCTACGAGCAGTACTTC. Residues: CASSYSTSGTYEQYF.

This clone was recorded a few times. The chain joins TRBV28 to TRBJ1-2; 10 bases match TRBD1. CDR1 is MDHEN and CDR2 is SYDVKM in the germline V gene. V gave up 8 bases and J gave up 1 base; unmatched junction bases: 7. The CDR3 contains 15 residues. CDR3 loop: CASQRTGGNNYGYTF. CDR3 DNA: TGTGCCAGCCAACGGACAGGGGGGAATAACTATGGCTACACCTTC.

The chain employs TRBV7-2 and TRBJ1-5; D call uncertain. This CDR3 contains 14 residues. Germline CDR1 is SGHTA and CDR2 is FQGNSA. V dropped 5 bases and J dropped 0 bases, with 8 bases sitting between them. The CDR3 coding sequence is TGTGCCAGCAGCGCCGCGAGTAGCAATCAGCCCCAGCATTTT. Protein: CASSAASSNQPQHF.

Of note for this clone: Other DNA sequences in this sample translate to the same CDR3. V gene TRBV6-5 combines with J gene TRBJ1-3; D remains ambiguous. Germline CDR1 is MNHEY and CDR2 is SVGAGI. This CDR3 is built from 14 residues. Trimming removed 7 bases from V and 3 bases from J, with 13 bases in between. The chain's CDR3 is CASKRGNFGNTIYF. The DNA for the CDR3 is TGTGCCAGCAAGAGAGGGAATTTTGGAAACACCATATATTTT.

This clone appeared once. The chain couples TRBV6-1 to TRBJ2-1; 8 bases are a match to TRBD2. The J segment lost 3 bases and the V segment lost 5 bases, leaving 6 bases of the junction unmatched. CDR1 MNHNS and CDR2 SASEGT come from the germline V gene. This CDR3 spans 15 amino acids. In DNA, the CDR3 is TGTGCCAGCAGTTCCGCGGGAGGCTTCTACAATGAGCAGTTCTTC. Protein sequence: CASSSAGGFYNEQFF.

About this clone itself: The germline gene is not matched at one end of the junction; a read error may be the cause. The V and J genes are TRBV7-7 and TRBJ2-5, with D maybe TRBD1 (6 bases). From germline, CDR1 is SSHAT and CDR2 FNYEAQ (reference sequence). The CDR3 is 14 amino acids. The CDR3: CASSHRDTFETQYF. The CDR3 region has the DNA TGTGCTAGCAGCCATAGGGACACCTTCGAGACCCAGTACTTC.

The chain joins TRBV7-9 to TRBJ2-3, with D unresolved. This CDR3 has 13 amino acids. Germline values: CDR1 SEHNR, CDR2 FQNEAQ (reference sequence). Trimming shortened V by 0 bases and J by 2 bases, and 3 bases separated the two germline ends. As DNA, the CDR3 is TGTGCCAGCAGCTTAGCGCACACAGATACGCAGTATTTT. Amino acids: CASSLAHTDTQYF.

CDR3 residues: CASSFQGGNQPQHF. The CDR3 DNA follows: TGTGCCAGCAGTTTCCAGGGTGGCAATCAGCCCCAGCATTTT. The chain employs TRBV2 and TRBJ1-5; a weak D match, TRBD1 (5 bases). The CDR3 contains 14 residues. Germline CDR1 reads SNHLY; CDR2 reads FYNNEI. The ends were cut back, 5 bases at V and 2 bases at J, with 10 bases in the middle.

This sequence joins TRBV5-4 and TRBJ1-4, with D maybe TRBD1 (6 bases). The CDR3 consists of 15 residues. The germline V and J ends were trimmed by 4 bases and 2 bases, with 12 bases remaining between them. In germline, CDR1 is SGHNT, CDR2 YYREEE (reference sequence). For the CDR3, the DNA is TGTGCCAGCAGCATCCAGGGGTCCACTAATGAAAAACTGTTTTTT. It codes for CASSIQGSTNEKLFF.

This clone appeared a few times. V and J are TRBV7-3 and TRBJ1-5; the match to TRBD1 covers 7 bases. Germline CDR1 and CDR2: SGHTA and FQGTGA. With 5 bases clipped from V and 4 bases from J, the junction kept 11 bases outside the gene matches. CDR3 length equals 16 residues. CDR3 amino acids: CASSPFGTATNQPQHF. DNA of the CDR3: TGTGCCAGCAGCCCCTTTGGGACAGCGACAAATCAGCCCCAGCATTTT.

The chain combines TRBV28 with TRBJ1-2; no definite D call. V lost 3 bases and J lost 8, with 10 bases in between. This CDR3 has 12 residues. Per germline, CDR1 MDHEN and CDR2 SYDVKM. This CDR3 is CASSFSLGGYTF. Here the CDR3 DNA reads TGTGCCAGCAGTTTTAGTCTGGGCGGCTACACCTTC.

This CDR3 reads CASRQAGEQFF. CDR3 DNA sequence: TGTGCCAGCCGGCAGGCGGGTGAGCAGTTCTTC. The genes are TRBV4-2 and TRBJ2-1; D is possibly TRBD2 (5 bases). The CDR3 runs 11 residues. Per the germline V gene, CDR1 is LGHNA and CDR2 is YNFKEQ. Trimming stripped 8 bases from V and 9 bases from J, with 11 bases between.

V and J are TRBV9 and TRBJ2-7, with 10 bases aligning to TRBD1. V dropped 0 bases and J dropped 4; count of bases not matched to a gene: 4. Germline V gene lookup returns CDR1 SGDLS and CDR2 YYNGEE. This CDR3 has 15 amino acids. The CDR3 region has the DNA TGTGCCAGCAGCGTAGTCCCGGGACAGGGGTACGAGCAGTACTTC. Amino acids: CASSVVPGQGYEQYF.

This clone was detected a few times. This chain uses TRBV5-1 with TRBJ2-1, with D uncertain. This CDR3 is built from 12 residues. Trimming cost V 1 base and J 7 bases, with 6 bases left between them. Germline loops: CDR1 SGHRS, CDR2 YFSETQ. In nucleotides, the CDR3 is TGCGCCAGCAGCTTGATTGTAAATGAGCAGTTCTTC. Translated, it gives CASSLIVNEQFF.

This clone was counted between two and nine times. This chain uses TRBV28 with TRBJ2-7; the match to TRBD2 covers 7 bases. The CDR3 sequence is 14 residues long. The germline gives CDR1 MDHEN, CDR2 SYDVKM. The V gene end was trimmed by 2 bases and the J gene end by 6 bases; junction bases not matched to a gene: 7. The CDR3 is CASSLRFRTSEQYF. The CDR3 DNA reads as TGTGCCAGCAGTTTAAGGTTTAGGACTAGCGAGCAGTACTTC.

The rearrangement joins TRBV10-3 to TRBJ1-5; tentative D call: TRBD1 (5 bases). There are 13 residues in the CDR3. The ends were cut back, 9 bases at V and 0 bases at J, with 9 bases in the middle. The germline V gene encodes CDR1 ENHRY and CDR2 SYGVKD. CDR3 in amino acids: CAISRDSNQPQHF. In DNA form, the CDR3 reads TGTGCCATATCCAGGGATAGCAATCAGCCCCAGCATTTT.

The V call is TRBV14, the J call TRBJ2-1; possibly TRBD1 for D (5 bases). The germline gives CDR1 SGHDN, CDR2 FVKESK. Trimming took 4 bases from V and 4 from J, leaving 11 bases between them. The CDR3 sequence is 14 residues long. The CDR3 bases are TGTGCCAGCAGCCCACTCGACAGATACAATGAGCAGTTCTTC. Residues: CASSPLDRYNEQFF.

The rearrangement uses TRBV6-1 and TRBJ1-2; D is possibly TRBD1 (6 bases). Between the trimmed V and J ends, which lost 0 bases and 2 bases, there was a span of 13 bases. The germline gives CDR1 MNHNS, CDR2 SASEGT. This CDR3 has 16 amino acids. CDR3 coding DNA: TGTGCCAGCAGTGAAGCTCCAGGGGTAGACAACTATGGCTACACCTTC. Protein: CASSEAPGVDNYGYTF.

This clone was counted a single time. This sequence joins TRBV4-1 and TRBJ1-1, with no clear D. Trimming stripped 1 base from V and 1 base from J, with 13 bases between. The CDR3 is 16 amino acids. Germline V CDR1 and CDR2: MGHRA, YSYEKL. The CDR3 loop is CASSQAPLRGNTEAFF. CDR3 sequence (DNA): TGCGCCAGCAGCCAAGCCCCCTTACGAGGGAACACTGAAGCTTTCTTT.

The chain uses TRBV9 and TRBJ2-7, with D perhaps being TRBD1 or TRBD2 (5 bases each). The CDR3 extends over 13 amino acids. The germline V gene has CDR1 SGDLS and CDR2 YYNGEE. Trimming pared 0 bases from V and 5 bases from J, leaving 9 bases between. For the CDR3, the DNA is TGTGCCAGCAGCGTAGGGGGACCTGACGAGCAGTACTTC. This encodes CASSVGGPDEQYF.

V gene TRBV2 combines with J gene TRBJ2-1; tentatively, D is TRBD2 (5 bases). Germline CDR1 and CDR2: SNHLY and FYNNEI. CDR3 length equals 15 residues. V lost 4 bases to trimming and J lost 1 base, with 11 bases between them. In DNA form, the CDR3 reads TGTGCCAGCAGTGTAGGGCCGGGGTCCTACAATGAGCAGTTCTTC. It is translated as CASSVGPGSYNEQFF.

The chain combines TRBV11-3 with TRBJ2-1, with D possibly being TRBD2 (6 bases). The V gene lost 1 base and the J gene lost 7 bases, with 8 bases spanning the gap. The germline CDR1 and CDR2 sequences are SGHNT and YENEEA. The CDR3 is 13 amino acids. CDR3 nucleotide sequence: TGTGCCAGCAGCTTAGTAGGGAGGAATGAGCAGTTCTTC. Its translation: CASSLVGRNEQFF.

The chain links TRBV5-1 to TRBJ2-3, with D perhaps TRBD1 (6 bases). With 4 bases removed from V and 0 bases from J, the gap between germline ends came to 9 bases. The CDR3 is made up of 14 amino acids. The V gene's germline CDR1 is SGHRS and CDR2 YFSETQ. This CDR3 is CASSLGQSTDTQYF. The DNA of the CDR3 is TGCGCCAGCAGCCTTGGACAGAGCACAGATACGCAGTATTTT.

The V and J genes are TRBV7-2 and TRBJ2-2; 8 bases match TRBD2. CDR3 length equals 15 residues. The germline gives CDR1 SGHTA, CDR2 FQGNSA. Trimming removed 6 bases from V and 7 bases from J; junction bases left unmatched: 10. The CDR3 DNA is TGTGCCAGCAGGGAGTCAGCGGGAGTGGGCGGGGAGCTGTTTTTT. Residues: CASRESAGVGGELFF. Based on the CDR3 plus reference TRBV7-2 and TRBJ2-2, the full variable domain is GAGVSQSPSNKVTEKGKDVELRCDPISGHTALYWYRQSLGQGLEFLIYFQGNSAPDKSGLPSDRFSAERTGGSVSTLTIQRTQQEDSAVYLCASRESAGVGGELFFGEGSRLTVL.

This clone turned up a few times. This chain joins TRBV5-5 and TRBJ1-4; D not certain. V lost 1 base and J lost 4, with 14 bases in between. CDR1 is SGHKS and CDR2 is YYEKEE in the germline V gene (reference sequence). The CDR3 is made up of 16 amino acids. CDR3 amino acids: CASSLYFASVNEKLFF. In DNA, the CDR3 is TGTGCCAGCAGCTTGTATTTCGCCAGCGTTAATGAAAAACTGTTTTTT. The whole variable domain, filled in from reference TRBV5-5 and TRBJ1-4, reads DAGVTQSPTHLIKTRGQQVTLRCSPISGHKSVSWYQQVLGQGPQFIFQYYEKEERGRGNFPDRFSARQFPNYSSELNVNALLLGDSALYLCASSLYFASVNEKLFFGSGTQLSVL.

This sequence joins TRBV11-2 and TRBJ1-4; D uncertain. V was trimmed by 1 base and J by 6 bases, leaving 6 bases between them. CDR1 and CDR2 from the germline V gene are SGHAT and FQNNGV. This CDR3 has 13 amino acids. The CDR3: CASSLALYEKLFF. The CDR3 bases are TGTGCCAGCAGCTTAGCTCTGTATGAAAAACTGTTTTTT.

This sequence joins TRBV18 and TRBJ2-7, with a weak D call TRBD1 (5 bases). V lost 2 bases and J lost 2, with 10 bases in between. The germline V gene has CDR1 KGHSH and CDR2 LQKENI. The CDR3 is made up of 14 amino acids. CDR3 sequence reads: CASSPGATAYEQYF. The CDR3 region has the DNA TGTGCCAGCTCACCAGGGGCGACAGCCTACGAGCAGTACTTC.